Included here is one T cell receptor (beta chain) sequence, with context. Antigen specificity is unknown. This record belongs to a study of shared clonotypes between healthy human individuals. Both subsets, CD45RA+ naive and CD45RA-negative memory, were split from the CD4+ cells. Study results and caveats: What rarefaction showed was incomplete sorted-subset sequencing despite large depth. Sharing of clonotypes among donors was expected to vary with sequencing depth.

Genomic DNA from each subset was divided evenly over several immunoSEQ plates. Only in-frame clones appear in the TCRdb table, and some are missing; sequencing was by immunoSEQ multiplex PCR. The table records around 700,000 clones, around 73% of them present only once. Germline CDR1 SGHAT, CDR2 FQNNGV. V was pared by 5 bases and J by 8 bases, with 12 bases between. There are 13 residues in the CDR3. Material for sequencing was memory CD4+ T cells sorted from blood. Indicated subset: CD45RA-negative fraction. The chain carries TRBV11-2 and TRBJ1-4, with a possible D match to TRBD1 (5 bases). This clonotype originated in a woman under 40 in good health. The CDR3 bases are TGTGCCAGCAGCCCCGTCGGGGGAGAAAAACTGTTTTTT. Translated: CASSPVGGEKLFF. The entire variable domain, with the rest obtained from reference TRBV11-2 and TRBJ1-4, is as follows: EAGVAQSPRYKIIEKRQSVAFWCNPISGHATLYWYQQILGQGPKLLIQFQNNGVVDDSQLPKDRFSAERLKGVDSTLKIQPAKLEDSAVYLCASSPVGGEKLFFGSGTQLSVL.